This T cell receptor (beta chain) was sequenced during a study of OX40 agonist ivuxolimab in advanced cancers. Overall study results and limits: No antigen was identified for the clonally expanded peripheral T cells.

Germline values: CDR1 SGHTA, CDR2 FQGTGA. The J segment lost 4 bases and the V segment lost 2 bases, leaving 2 bases of the junction unmatched. This CDR3 spans 15 amino acids. As to this clone: Its antigen is not identified.

Clones were sequenced by immunoSEQ multiplex PCR, and TCRdb holds only the in-frame ones, with some missing. The table includes over 75,000 clones, 87% detected once. The genes are TRBV7-3 and TRBJ2-1, with 10 bases identical to TRBD2. The sample in question was CD4+ or CD8+ T cells sorted from blood, obtained in a trial of the OX40 agonist ivuxolimab. The receptor's source is an adult with an advanced solid tumor such as melanoma, head and neck, liver or kidney cancer. This CDR3 reads CASSLGTSAYNEQFF. The CDR3 DNA sequence: TGTGCCAGCAGCTTAGGGACTAGCGCGTACAATGAGCAGTTCTTC.